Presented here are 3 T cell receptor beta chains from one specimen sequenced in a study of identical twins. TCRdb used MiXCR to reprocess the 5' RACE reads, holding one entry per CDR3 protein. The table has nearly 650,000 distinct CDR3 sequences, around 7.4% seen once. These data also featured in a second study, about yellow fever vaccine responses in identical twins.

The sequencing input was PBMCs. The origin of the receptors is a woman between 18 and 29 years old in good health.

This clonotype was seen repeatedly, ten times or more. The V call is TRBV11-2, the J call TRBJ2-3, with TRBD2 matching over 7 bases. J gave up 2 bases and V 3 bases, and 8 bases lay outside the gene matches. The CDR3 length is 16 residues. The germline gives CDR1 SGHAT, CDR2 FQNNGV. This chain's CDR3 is CASSFTLAALTDTQYF. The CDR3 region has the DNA TGTGCCAGCAGCTTTACTCTAGCGGCACTCACAGATACGCAGTATTTT.

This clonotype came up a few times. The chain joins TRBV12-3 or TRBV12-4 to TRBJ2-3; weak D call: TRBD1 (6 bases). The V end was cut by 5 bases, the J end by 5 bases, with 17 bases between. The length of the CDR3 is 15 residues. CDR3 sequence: CASSIQGFGGDTQYF. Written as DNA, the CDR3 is TGTGCCAGCAGTATACAGGGTTTTGGGGGAGATACGCAGTATTTT.

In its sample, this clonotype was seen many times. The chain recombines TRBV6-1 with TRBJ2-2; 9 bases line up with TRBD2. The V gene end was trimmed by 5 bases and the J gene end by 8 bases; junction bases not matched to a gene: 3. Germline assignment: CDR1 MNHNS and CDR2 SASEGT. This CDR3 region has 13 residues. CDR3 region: CASSLAGRGELFF. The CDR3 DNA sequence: TGTGCCAGCAGTCTAGCGGGGAGGGGGGAGCTGTTTTTT.